What follows are 8 T cell receptor beta chains derived from one specimen sequenced in a study of CD8 T cells in Susac syndrome. RNA totalling about 0.45 to 1 ug underwent reverse transcription with random hexamers. TCRdb analysed the immunoSEQ multiplex PCR reads with MiXCR anew, one entry per CDR3 protein. The data hold some 260,000 distinct CDR3 sequences, with about 85% observed a single time. The sequencing input was CD8+ T cells from PBMCs. Receptors originate from a human donor with multiple sclerosis.

Concerning this clonotype itself: One junction end does not reproduce the germline sequence, and a read error may be involved. This chain uses TRBV9 with TRBJ2-1; 12 bases line up with TRBD2. The CDR3 has 17 amino acids. Germline V CDR1 and CDR2: SGDLS, YYNGEE. CDR3 in DNA: TGTGCCAGCAGCTTTACGACTAGCGGGAGTTCCTACAGTGAGCAGTTCTTC. Its translation is CASSFTTSGSSYSEQFF.

The chain couples TRBV9 to TRBJ1-5; tentative D call: TRBD1 (5 bases). The CDR3 runs 15 residues. Trimming stripped 2 bases from V and 1 base from J, with 10 bases between. Germline CDR1 and CDR2: SGDLS and YYNGEE. CDR3 DNA: TGTGCCAGCAGCGTCCAGGGAAAAAGCAATCAGCCCCAGCATTTT. Its protein is CASSVQGKSNQPQHF.

V usage is TRBV10-3 and J usage is TRBJ1-2; TRBD1 agrees at 7 bases. V lost 1 base and J lost 0; bases outside the gene matches: 5. The length of the CDR3 is 16 residues. Germline assignment: CDR1 ENHRY and CDR2 SYGVKD. The CDR3 here is CAISEWGTVPNYGYTF. In DNA, the CDR3 is TGTGCCATCAGTGAGTGGGGGACAGTGCCTAACTATGGCTACACCTTC.

The chain has TRBV28 and TRBJ2-3; the D gene is possibly TRBD2 (5 bases). V was clipped by 6 bases and J by 0 bases, with 13 bases between them. The V gene's germline CDR1 is MDHEN and CDR2 SYDVKM. This CDR3 spans 15 amino acids. DNA of the CDR3: TGTGCCAGCAGCCTTCCGGACTGGAGCACAGATACGCAGTATTTT. Its translation is CASSLPDWSTDTQYF. Using reference TRBV28 and TRBJ2-3 for the parts outside the CDR3, the full variable domain is DVKVTQSSRYLVKRTGEKVFLECVQDMDHENMFWYRQDPGLGLRLIYFSYDVKMKEKGDIPEGYSVSREKKERFSLILESASTNQTSMYLCASSLPDWSTDTQYFGPGTRLTVL.

In its sample, this clonotype was seen once. V is TRBV27 and J is TRBJ1-2; tentatively, D is TRBD1 (6 bases). CDR1 MNHEY and CDR2 SMNVEV come from the germline V gene (reference sequence). The CDR3 sequence is 15 residues long. V was trimmed by 4 bases and J by 2 bases, leaving 14 bases between them. The chain's CDR3 is CASSSGQIGNYGYTF. CDR3 sequence (DNA): TGTGCCAGCAGTTCCGGACAGATCGGGAACTATGGCTACACCTTC.

The rearrangement links TRBV3-1 to TRBJ2-1, with D tentatively TRBD2 (6 bases). This CDR3 is built from 16 residues. Germline-derived CDR1 and CDR2 are LGHDT and YNNKEL (reference sequence). V lost 1 base to trimming and J lost 4 bases, with 14 bases between them. CDR3 bases: TGTGCCAGCAGCCAAGTAGGGCCTAGCGAGTACAATGAGCAGTTCTTC. Amino acid sequence: CASSQVGPSEYNEQFF.

The genes are TRBV27 and TRBJ2-3, with 7 bases that match TRBD2. There are 14 residues in the CDR3. Germline V lookup: CDR1 MNHEY, CDR2 SMNVEV (reference sequence). Trimming took 2 bases from V and 4 from J; bases not matched to a gene: 3. CDR3 sequence (DNA): TGTGCCAGCAGTTTAGCGGGAGCGGCAGATACGCAGTATTTT. Amino acid sequence: CASSLAGAADTQYF.

A few counts support this clonotype. The gene calls are TRBV9 and TRBJ2-7; D gene ambiguous. The ends were cut back, 0 bases at V and 6 bases at J, with 16 bases in the middle. The CDR3 has 15 amino acids. Germline V gene sequence: CDR1 SGDLS, CDR2 YYNGEE. The CDR3, as DNA: TGTGCCAGCAGCGTAGCTGGAACCCTAGTAGGCGAGCAGTACTTC. Translation gives CASSVAGTLVGEQYF.